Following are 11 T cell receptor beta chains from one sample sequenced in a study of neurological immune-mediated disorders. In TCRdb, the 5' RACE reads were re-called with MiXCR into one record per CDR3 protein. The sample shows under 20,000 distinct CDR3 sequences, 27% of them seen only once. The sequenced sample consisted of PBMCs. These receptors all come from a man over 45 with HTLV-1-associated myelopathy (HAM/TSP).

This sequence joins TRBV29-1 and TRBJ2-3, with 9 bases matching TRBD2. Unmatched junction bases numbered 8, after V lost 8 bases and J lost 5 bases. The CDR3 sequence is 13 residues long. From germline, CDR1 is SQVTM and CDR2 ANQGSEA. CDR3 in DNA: TGCAGCTCAAGCGGGGGGCAGCAAGATACGCAGTATTTT. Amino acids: CSSSGGQQDTQYF.

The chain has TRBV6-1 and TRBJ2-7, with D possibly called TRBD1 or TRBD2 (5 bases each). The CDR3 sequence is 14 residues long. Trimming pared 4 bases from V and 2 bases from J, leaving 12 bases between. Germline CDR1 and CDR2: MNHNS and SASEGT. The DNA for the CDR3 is TGTGCCAGCAGTGGCCGGGACGGAACCTACGAGCAGTACTTC. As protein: CASSGRDGTYEQYF.

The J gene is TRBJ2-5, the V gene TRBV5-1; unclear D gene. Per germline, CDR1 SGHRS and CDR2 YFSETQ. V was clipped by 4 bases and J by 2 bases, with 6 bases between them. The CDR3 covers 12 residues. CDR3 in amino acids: CASSLQQETQYF. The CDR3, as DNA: TGCGCCAGCAGCCTTCAACAAGAGACCCAGTACTTC.

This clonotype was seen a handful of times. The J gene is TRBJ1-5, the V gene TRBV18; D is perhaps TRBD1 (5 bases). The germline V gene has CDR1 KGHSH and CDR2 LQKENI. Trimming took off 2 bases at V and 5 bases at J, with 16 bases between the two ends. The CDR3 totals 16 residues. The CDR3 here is CASSPRLGTGDQPQHF. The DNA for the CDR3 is TGTGCCAGCTCACCAAGGCTGGGAACAGGAGATCAGCCCCAGCATTTT. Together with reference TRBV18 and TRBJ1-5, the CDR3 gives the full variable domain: NAGVMQNPRHLVRRRGQEARLRCSPMKGHSHVYWYRQLPEEGLKFMVYLQKENIIDESGMPKERFSAEFPKEGPSILRIQQVVRGDSAAYFCASSPRLGTGDQPQHFGDGTRLSIL.

The CDR3 coding sequence is TGCGCCAGCAGCCGACAGGTGGGGGACGAGCAGTACTTC. It yields the protein CASSRQVGDEQYF. This sequence joins TRBV5-1 and TRBJ2-7, with D perhaps TRBD1 (6 bases). The V and J ends lost 4 bases and 5 bases respectively, with 13 bases between them. In germline, CDR1 is SGHRS, CDR2 YFSETQ. The CDR3 spans 13 residues.

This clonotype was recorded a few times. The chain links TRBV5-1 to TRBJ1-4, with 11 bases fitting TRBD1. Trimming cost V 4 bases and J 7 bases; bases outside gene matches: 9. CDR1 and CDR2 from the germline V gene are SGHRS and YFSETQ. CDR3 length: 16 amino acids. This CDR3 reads CASSPRTGGVSEKLFF. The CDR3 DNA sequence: TGCGCCAGCAGCCCCAGGACAGGGGGCGTCTCTGAAAAACTGTTTTTT.

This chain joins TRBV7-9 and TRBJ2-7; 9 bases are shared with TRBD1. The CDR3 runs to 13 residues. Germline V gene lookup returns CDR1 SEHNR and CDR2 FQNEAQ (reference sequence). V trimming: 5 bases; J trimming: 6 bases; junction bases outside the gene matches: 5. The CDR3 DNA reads TGTGCCAGCAGCCCAAACAGGGGGCTCGAGCAGTACTTC. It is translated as CASSPNRGLEQYF.

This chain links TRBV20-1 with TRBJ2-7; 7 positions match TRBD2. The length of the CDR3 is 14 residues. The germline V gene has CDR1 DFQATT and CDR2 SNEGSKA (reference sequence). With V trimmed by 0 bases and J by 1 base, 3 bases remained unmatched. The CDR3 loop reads CSARDGTKSYEQYF. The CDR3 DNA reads TGCAGTGCTAGAGATGGGACTAAATCCTACGAGCAGTACTTC.

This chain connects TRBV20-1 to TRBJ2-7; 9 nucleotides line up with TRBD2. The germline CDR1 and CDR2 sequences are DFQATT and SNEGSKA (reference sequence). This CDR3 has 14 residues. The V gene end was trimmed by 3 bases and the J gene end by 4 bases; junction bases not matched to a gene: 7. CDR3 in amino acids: CSASRLAGLYEQYF. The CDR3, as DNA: TGCAGTGCTAGCCGCCTAGCGGGACTATACGAGCAGTACTTC.

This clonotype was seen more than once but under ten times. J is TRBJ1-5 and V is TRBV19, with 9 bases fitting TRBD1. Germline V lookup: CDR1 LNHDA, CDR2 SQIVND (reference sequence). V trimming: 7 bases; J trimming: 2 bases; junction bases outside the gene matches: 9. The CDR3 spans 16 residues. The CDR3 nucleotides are TGTGCCAGTAAATTTACAGGGGGCCAGGGCAATCAGCCCCAGCATTTT. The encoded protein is CASKFTGGQGNQPQHF.

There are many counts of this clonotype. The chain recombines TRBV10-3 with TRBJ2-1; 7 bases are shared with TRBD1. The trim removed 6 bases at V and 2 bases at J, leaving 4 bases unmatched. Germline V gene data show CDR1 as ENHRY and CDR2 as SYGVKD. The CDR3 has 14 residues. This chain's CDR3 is CAISTGVTYNEQFF. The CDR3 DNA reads TGTGCCATCAGCACAGGGGTAACCTACAATGAGCAGTTCTTC.